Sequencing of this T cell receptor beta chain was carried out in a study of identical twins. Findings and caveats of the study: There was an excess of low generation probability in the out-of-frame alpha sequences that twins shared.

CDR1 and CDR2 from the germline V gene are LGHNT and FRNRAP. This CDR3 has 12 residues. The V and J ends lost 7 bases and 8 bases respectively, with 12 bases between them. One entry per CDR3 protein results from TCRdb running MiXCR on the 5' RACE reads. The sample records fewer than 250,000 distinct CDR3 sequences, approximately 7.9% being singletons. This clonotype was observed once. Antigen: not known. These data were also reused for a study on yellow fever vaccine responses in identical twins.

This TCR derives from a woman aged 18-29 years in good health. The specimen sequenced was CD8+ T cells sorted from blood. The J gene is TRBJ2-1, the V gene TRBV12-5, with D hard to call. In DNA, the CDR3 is TGTGCTAGTGCCGGAAGGGTTCATGAGCAGTTCTTC. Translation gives CASAGRVHEQFF.